The sequence of this T cell receptor beta chain was determined in a study of T cells in women clearing cervical HPV infection. The CDR3 totals 12 residues. CDR1 MDHEN and CDR2 SYDVKM come from the germline V gene. Comment on this clone: Its antigen is not identified. The CDR3 end falls 3 residues outside the read, so it is completed with the germline J gene.

Study results and caveats: Timing of associations relative to infection is unclear; T-cell subsets were not isolated. TRBV6-7 relative abundance averaged approximately 0.1% in cases and under 0.2% in controls.

The data were produced by immunoSEQ multiplex PCR, yet TCRdb's version contains in-frame clones alone and is incomplete. The table for this sample gives about 35,000 clones. The TCR was taken from a woman aged 18 to 69 with a cervical HPV16 infection that either progressed to CIN3+ or cleared (not recorded which). The sample was blood buffy coat. The chain has TRBV28 and TRBJ2-4, with 8 nucleotides matching TRBD1. The sequenced CDR3 bases are TGTGCCAGCAGTTTGGACAGGGAAACT. Translated: CASSLDRET. Given in full, the CDR3 is CASSLDRETQYF.